The 13 T cell receptor beta chains in this list originate from one sample, sequenced in a study of cytomegalovirus exposure and HLA in healthy donors. The PCR contained 60 Vbeta and 13 Jbeta primers. Sequencing was performed with immunoSEQ multiplex PCR; in TCRdb, only in-frame clones are kept and a portion is missing. In the table there are 90,000 or so clones, about 80% of which are singletons. Sequences were obtained from PBMCs. The source is a man aged 25 to 40 in good health and CMV-seropositive.

The chain employs TRBV10-3 and TRBJ2-3; D is ambiguous. CDR1 and CDR2 (germline): ENHRY, SYGVKD. V lost 7 bases to trimming and J lost 1 base, with 9 bases between them. CDR3 length equals 13 residues. CDR3 loop: CAITASGTDTQYF. The CDR3 coding sequence is TGTGCCATCACTGCTTCGGGCACAGATACGCAGTATTTT.

This clone appeared a few times. The chain combines TRBV1 with TRBJ2-5; the table's D call TRBD2 went unverified against the DNA. The J call may be wrong; the DNA end is better matched by TRBJ2-7. TRBV1 is a recognized pseudogene. The CDR3 loop spans 14 amino acids. CDR3 in amino acids: CTSSQLAGLYEQYF. DNA of the CDR3: TGCACCAGCAGCCAGCTAGCGGGGTTATACGAGCAGTACTTC.

The rearrangement joins TRBV21-1 to TRBJ1-1. TRBV21-1 is a listed pseudogene. CDR3 length: 13 residues. CDR3: CASSLSGDTEAFF. CDR3 sequence (DNA): TGTGCCAGCAGCTTGAGCGGGGACACTGAAGCTTTCTTT.

This clone was counted only a few times. V gene TRBV5-1 combines with J gene TRBJ1-5; D is ambiguous. CDR1 SGHRS and CDR2 YFSETQ come from the germline V gene. V was cut by 1 base and J by 1 base, with 9 bases left in between. This CDR3 has 15 residues. The CDR3 spells CASSLTGVSNQPQHF. The CDR3 DNA sequence: TGCGCCAGCAGCTTGACCGGGGTGAGCAATCAGCCCCAGCATTTT.

The chain uses TRBV7-9 and TRBJ2-5; 8 bases line up with TRBD1. In germline, CDR1 is SEHNR, CDR2 FQNEAQ (reference sequence). V lost 3 bases, J lost 11 bases, and 8 bases stayed unmatched. The CDR3 spans 13 residues. The CDR3 region has the DNA TGTGCCAGCAGCTTCCCGGGACAGGTGGAGCAGTACTTC. Translation: CASSFPGQVEQYF.

This clone showed up just once. The V and J genes are TRBV7-5 and TRBJ2-7; TRBD1 reflects the table's D call only, with no check against the DNA. TRBV7-5 is recorded as a pseudogene. The CDR3 sequence is 15 residues long. Written as DNA, the CDR3 is TGTGCCAGAAGCTTTCGACAGGAGGCCGGATGGGAGCAGTACTTC. Protein: CARSFRQEAGWEQYF.

The chain couples TRBV7-9 to TRBJ2-1, with D possibly being TRBD2 (5 bases). Germline values: CDR1 SEHNR, CDR2 FQNEAQ (reference sequence). CDR3 length: 13 residues. The ends were cut back, 3 bases at V and 4 bases at J, with 7 bases in the middle. CDR3 in amino acids: CASSFGDYNEQFF. CDR3 nucleotides: TGTGCCAGCAGCTTCGGGGATTACAATGAGCAGTTCTTC.

The chain combines TRBV27 with TRBJ2-5, with 7 bases identical to TRBD1. From germline, CDR1 is MNHEY and CDR2 SMNVEV (reference sequence). The CDR3 has 16 amino acids. The V segment lost 0 bases and the J segment 4 bases; nucleotides outside the gene matches: 8. DNA of the CDR3: TGTGCCAGCAGTTTATCGTCGACAGGGCAGGGAGAGACCCAGTACTTC. Its protein is CASSLSSTGQGETQYF.

This clone came up a few times. The chain carries TRBV28 and TRBJ2-2, with 9 bases matching TRBD2. CDR3 length: 15 residues. V shed 10 bases and J 7 bases; nucleotides not matched to a gene: 13. Per the germline V gene, CDR1 is MDHEN and CDR2 is SYDVKM. The CDR3 nucleotides read TGTGCCATTAGGGGCGGGGGGGCCAACGGCGGGGAGCTGTTTTTT. Translation: CAIRGGGANGGELFF. Complete variable domain (other parts from reference TRBV28 and TRBJ2-2): DVKVTQSSRYLVKRTGEKVFLECVQDMDHENMFWYRQDPGLGLRLIYFSYDVKMKEKGDIPEGYSVSREKKERFSLILESASTNQTSMYLCAIRGGGANGGELFFGEGSRLTVL.

V usage is TRBV9 and J usage is TRBJ2-6; 9 bases fit TRBD1. The CDR3 covers 19 residues. In germline, CDR1 is SGDLS, CDR2 YYNGEE. V was clipped by 3 bases and J by 0 bases; unmatched bases: 10. CDR3 sequence: CASSDRVGTGNSGANVLTF. CDR3 DNA: TGTGCCAGCAGCGATCGGGTTGGGACAGGGAACTCTGGGGCCAACGTCCTGACTTTC.

This chain joins TRBV4-1 and TRBJ2-5; perhaps TRBD1 as D (5 bases). Germline V CDR1 and CDR2: MGHRA, YSYEKL. Deletions cut 3 bases from V and 2 bases from J, with 7 bases between. This CDR3 spans 13 amino acids. The CDR3 loop reads CASSHYRQETQYF. DNA for the CDR3: TGCGCCAGCAGCCACTACAGGCAAGAGACCCAGTACTTC.

Details on this clone: Germline and junction disagree at one end, which may indicate a read error. This sequence joins TRBV7-9 and TRBJ1-2, with TRBD1 identical over 9 bases. The CDR3 sequence is 15 residues long. In germline, CDR1 is SEHNR, CDR2 FQNEAQ (reference sequence). The CDR3, as DNA: TGTTCCAGCAGCTTAGGACAGGGGACCAACTATGGCTACACCTTC. Amino acid sequence: CSSSLGQGTNYGYTF.

The chain uses TRBV27 and TRBJ2-2; 10 positions match TRBD1. This CDR3 comprises 15 residues. Germline CDR1 reads MNHEY; CDR2 reads SMNVEV (reference sequence). J gave up 10 bases and V 2 bases, and 7 bases lay outside the gene matches. The CDR3, as DNA: TGTGCCAGCAGTTTAACGGGACAGGGGTCGGCGGAGCTGTTTTTT. The encoded protein is CASSLTGQGSAELFF.